This T cell receptor beta chain came from a study of shared clonotypes between healthy human individuals. The study, taken as a whole, reports: Having only a few donors restricted how much genetic and exposure-history diversity was captured.

The authors ran the assay at deep level. Only in-frame clones appear in the TCRdb table, and some are missing; sequencing was by immunoSEQ multiplex PCR. Among about 1.5 million clones listed, roughly 96% were seen once. Points on this clone: No antigen is known for it.

Looked up from germline, CDR1 is ENHRY and CDR2 is SYGVKD. There are 15 residues in the CDR3. V was pared by 4 bases and J by 9 bases, with 19 bases between. The J gene is TRBJ2-1, the V gene TRBV10-3, with D possibly matching TRBD2 (5 bases). The TCR sequence derives from a man younger than 40 in good health. The sequencing input was naive CD4+ T cells sorted from blood. As to subset: CD45RA+ positively selected. CDR3 sequence: CAISVDGISTSEQFF. As DNA, the CDR3 is TGTGCCATCAGTGTCGACGGGATCTCTACTAGTGAGCAGTTCTTC.